This T cell receptor beta chain comes out of a study of blood T cell repertoires in COVID-19. Germline CDR1 SGHNT, CDR2 YYREEE (reference sequence). The V end lost 4 bases, the J end lost 7 bases, and 20 bases lay between the germline ends. There are 15 residues in the CDR3. Clones were read by immunoSEQ multiplex PCR, and TCRdb kept only the in-frame ones, dropping some. The sample lists more than 200,000 clones; around 78% were seen once. Sequencing input: peripheral blood. This sequence originates from a woman in her seventies with active or convalescent COVID-19. The J gene is TRBJ1-1, the V gene TRBV5-4; D is possibly TRBD1 (5 bases). The CDR3 reads CASSPRTSTVLEAFF. Written as DNA, the CDR3 is TGTGCCAGCAGCCCGAGGACATCCACAGTTCTTGAAGCTTTCTTT.